These 15 T cell receptor beta chains were sequenced from one sample in a study of blood T cells in healthy people across ages. Through a sample-barcoded 5' primer and a J-beta primer mix, a second PCR was run for roughly 6 to 11 cycles. TCRdb analysed the 5' RACE reads with MiXCR anew, one entry per CDR3 protein. This table has about 900,000 distinct CDR3 sequences, roughly 43% appearing once. The sample consisted of blood. The receptors come from a man in his thirties or forties in good health.

V is TRBV27 and J is TRBJ1-2; no clear D. Germline assignment: CDR1 MNHEY and CDR2 SMNVEV (reference sequence). This CDR3 has 16 residues. V gave up 6 bases and J gave up 2 bases, with 19 bases separating them. This CDR3 is CASSFISRGGNYGYTF. The CDR3 nucleotides read TGTGCCAGCAGCTTTATATCCCGGGGTGGGAACTATGGCTACACCTTC.

This clonotype was counted only a few times. The chain uses TRBV20-1 and TRBJ1-1, with D tentatively TRBD1 (5 bases). V lost 0 bases and J lost 6, with 17 bases in between. This CDR3 contains 15 residues. CDR1 and CDR2 from the germline V gene are DFQATT and SNEGSKA (reference sequence). The DNA of the CDR3 is TGCAGTGCTAGAGATGGGGACCTCGGCGGGCCTGAAGCTTTCTTT. As protein: CSARDGDLGGPEAFF.

This chain connects TRBV27 to TRBJ1-2, with 9 positions matching TRBD1. The CDR3 is 16 amino acids. Unmatched junction bases numbered 9, after V lost 2 bases and J lost 5 bases. Per the germline V gene, CDR1 is MNHEY and CDR2 is SMNVEV (reference sequence). CDR3 nucleotide sequence: TGTGCCAGCAGTTTAGCCGCCCCGGGACAGGGATATGGCTACACCTTC. Encoded protein: CASSLAAPGQGYGYTF.

The chain carries TRBV10-3 and TRBJ1-1, with D hard to call. This CDR3 contains 13 residues. Trimming removed 0 bases at V and 11 bases at J, with 13 bases between. In germline, CDR1 is ENHRY, CDR2 SYGVKD. As DNA, the CDR3 is TGTGCCATCAGTGAGTCGACCCCGGGGAGGGCTTTCTTT. Encoded protein: CAISESTPGRAFF.

This rearrangement joins TRBV20-1 to TRBJ1-5, with unresolved D. V lost 2 bases to trimming and J lost 1 base, with 15 bases between them. CDR3 length: 16 residues. Germline values: CDR1 DFQATT, CDR2 SNEGSKA (reference sequence). CDR3 DNA: TGCAGTGCTAGAATCGGGCAGGAGTCGAGCAATCAGCCCCAGCATTTT. It translates to CSARIGQESSNQPQHF.

The chain combines TRBV27 with TRBJ2-7; 10 bases map to TRBD1. After removal of 8 bases from V and 7 bases from J, the junction contained 17 bases not matched to a gene. Germline lookup yields CDR1 MNHEY and CDR2 SMNVEV (reference sequence). This CDR3 has 16 amino acids. In DNA, the CDR3 is TGTGCCAGCCTAACAAACCGGGACAGGGGCTTCGATGAGCAGTACTTC. It yields the protein CASLTNRDRGFDEQYF.

The chain combines TRBV4-3 with TRBJ1-1; no definite D call. The germline V and J ends were trimmed by 0 bases and 6 bases, with 8 bases remaining between them. CDR3 length: 13 residues. Germline CDR1 reads LGHNA; CDR2 reads YSLEER. The CDR3 DNA follows: TGCGCCAGCAGCCAAGAATGGACCCCTGAAGCTTTCTTT. It translates to CASSQEWTPEAFF.

The chain has TRBV20-1 and TRBJ2-1; D remains unclear. Trimming shortened V by 2 bases and J by 3 bases, and 8 bases separated the two germline ends. This CDR3 comprises 13 residues. Per the germline V gene, CDR1 is DFQATT and CDR2 is SNEGSKA (reference sequence). Here the CDR3 reads CSARLRDYNEQFF. The CDR3 coding sequence is TGCAGTGCTAGATTAAGGGACTACAATGAGCAGTTCTTC.

This chain connects TRBV20-1 to TRBJ2-3, with TRBD2 matching over 7 bases. Germline CDR1 and CDR2: DFQATT and SNEGSKA (reference sequence). The CDR3 extends over 14 amino acids. Here the CDR3 reads CRASRGVSTDTQYF. The CDR3 DNA follows: TGCAGGGCTTCACGGGGGGTTAGCACAGATACGCAGTATTTT.

The chain links TRBV7-9 to TRBJ2-7; possible D gene TRBD1, 5 bases. Germline values: CDR1 SEHNR, CDR2 FQNEAQ (reference sequence). V was trimmed by 3 bases and J by 3 bases, leaving 15 bases between them. CDR3 size: 15 residues. The CDR3 DNA is TGTGCCAGCAGCTTGCCCGACACAGGCAACTACGAGCAGTACTTC. Its protein is CASSLPDTGNYEQYF.

In its sample, this clonotype was seen many times. The chain recombines TRBV7-9 with TRBJ1-5; D is unresolved. Trimming cost V 1 base and J 3 bases, with 4 bases left between them. This CDR3 is built from 13 residues. CDR1 SEHNR and CDR2 FQNEAQ come from the germline V gene (reference sequence). CDR3 residues: CASSLGVNQPQHF. In nucleotides, the CDR3 is TGTGCCAGCAGCTTAGGGGTCAATCAGCCCCAGCATTTT.

This clonotype was detected only once. This chain uses TRBV9 with TRBJ2-1; D is possibly TRBD2 (7 bases). V was pared by 0 bases and J by 9 bases, with 16 bases between. This CDR3 has 15 amino acids. CDR1 and CDR2 (germline): SGDLS, YYNGEE. DNA of the CDR3: TGTGCCAGCAGCGTAGTCGGGGGGCCTACAAGTGAGCAGTTCTTC. It specifies CASSVVGGPTSEQFF.

This clonotype has only one observation. The chain employs TRBV12-3 or TRBV12-4 and TRBJ1-2, with 9 bases fitting TRBD1. The CDR3 contains 16 residues. The J segment lost 8 bases and the V segment lost 4 bases, leaving 14 bases of the junction unmatched. The CDR3 region has the DNA TGTGCCAGCAGTTATGATACAGGGGGCGAAACGTTAGGCTACACCTTC. Translating it yields CASSYDTGGETLGYTF.

The chain links TRBV7-9 to TRBJ1-5; D gene unclear. V was clipped by 5 bases and J by 3 bases, with 11 bases between them. This CDR3 has 14 residues. Germline CDR1 reads SEHNR; CDR2 reads FQNEAQ (reference sequence). This chain's CDR3 is CASSPYGANQPQHF. The CDR3 nucleotides read TGTGCCAGCAGCCCATATGGCGCCAATCAGCCCCAGCATTTT.

This chain joins TRBV20-1 and TRBJ2-5; D perhaps matches TRBD1 (6 bases). The CDR3 sequence is 13 residues long. V lost 3 bases and J 11 bases, leaving 19 bases between the germline ends. CDR1 DFQATT and CDR2 SNEGSKA come from the germline V gene (reference sequence). The CDR3 sequence: CSARRQGYNEQYF. The CDR3 DNA reads as TGCAGTGCTAGGAGGCAGGGGTACAATGAGCAGTACTTC.